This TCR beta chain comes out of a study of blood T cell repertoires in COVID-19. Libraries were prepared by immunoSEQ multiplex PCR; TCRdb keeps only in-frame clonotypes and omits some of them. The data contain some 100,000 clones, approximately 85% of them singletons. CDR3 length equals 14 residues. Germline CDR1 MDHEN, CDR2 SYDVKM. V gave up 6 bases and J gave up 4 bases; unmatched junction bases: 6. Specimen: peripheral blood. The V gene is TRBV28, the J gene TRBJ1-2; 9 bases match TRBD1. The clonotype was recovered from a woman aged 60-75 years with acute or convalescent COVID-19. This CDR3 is CASRLQGAGYGYTF. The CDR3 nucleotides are TGTGCCAGCAGGCTACAGGGGGCCGGCTATGGCTACACCTTC.